These 7 T cell receptor beta chains were sequenced from one sample in a study of tumour-infiltrating T cells in Burkitt lymphoma. Method: immunoSEQ multiplex PCR; TCRdb's copy keeps in-frame clones and lacks some. The sample includes some 17,000 clones, approximately 80% of them seen just once. The sequenced sample was tumor tissue. The receptors here all came from a human donor with diffuse large B-cell lymphoma.

J is TRBJ2-3 and V is TRBV13; TRBD1 might be the D (5 bases). The CDR3 spans 15 residues. Per germline, CDR1 PRHDT and CDR2 FYEKMQ (reference sequence). V lost 3 bases to trimming and J lost 0 bases, with 10 bases between them. This CDR3 reads CASSFTGSSTDTQYF. The CDR3 bases are TGTGCCAGCAGCTTTACAGGTTCTAGCACAGATACGCAGTATTTT. Full variable domain (remainder filled in from reference TRBV13 and TRBJ2-3): AAGVIQSPRHLIKEKRETATLKCYPIPRHDTVYWYQQGPGQDPQFLISFYEKMQSDKGSIPDRFSAQQFSDYHSELNMSSLELGDSALYFCASSFTGSSTDTQYFGPGTRLTVL.

This chain joins TRBV12-5 and TRBJ1-4; 10 bases map to TRBD1. After removal of 6 bases from V and 8 bases from J, the junction contained 6 bases not matched to a gene. CDR1 is LGHNT, CDR2 FRNRAP, per germline. The length of the CDR3 is 14 residues. CDR3: CASGSDRGREKLFF. The DNA of the CDR3 is TGTGCTAGTGGCTCCGACAGGGGGCGCGAAAAACTGTTTTTT.

The chain couples TRBV4-2 to TRBJ2-5, with D possibly called TRBD1 or TRBD2 (5 bases each). Germline CDR1 is LGHNA and CDR2 is YNFKEQ. This CDR3 comprises 17 residues. The V and J ends lost 4 bases and 1 base respectively, with 19 bases between them. The CDR3 region is CASSRLEPGASQETQYF. CDR3 nucleotide sequence: TGTGCCAGCAGCCGTCTCGAACCCGGGGCCAGCCAAGAGACCCAGTACTTC.

This chain connects TRBV4-3 to TRBJ1-1; a weak D match, TRBD1 (6 bases). This CDR3 comprises 17 residues. Per the germline V gene, CDR1 is LGHNA and CDR2 is YSLEER. V lost 1 base, J lost 3 bases, and 18 bases lay in between. The CDR3 protein is CASSQGITGRWDTEAFF. The DNA for the CDR3 is TGCGCCAGCAGCCAAGGCATAACAGGGAGGTGGGACACTGAAGCTTTCTTT.

The V call is TRBV6-7, the J call TRBJ2-5, with a tentative D call TRBD2 (6 bases). TRBV6-7 is an ORF, with its function uncertain. The V end was cut by 2 bases, the J end by 5 bases, with 18 bases between. This CDR3 comprises 16 residues. CDR3 DNA: TGTGCCAGCAGTTACCCCCGGGCGGGGTGTGAGGAGACCCAGTACTTC. This codes for CASSYPRAGCEETQYF.

The J gene is TRBJ2-5, the V gene TRBV29-1, with D tentatively TRBD1 (6 bases). Germline V gene lookup returns CDR1 SQVTM and CDR2 ANQGSEA. Trimming stripped 4 bases from V and 4 bases from J, with 13 bases between. CDR3 length: 13 amino acids. This CDR3 is CSVGATRGETQYF. CDR3 bases: TGCAGCGTTGGGGCTACCAGGGGAGAGACCCAGTACTTC.

This chain uses TRBV5-6 with TRBJ2-1; TRBD2 aligns across 8 bases. Germline CDR1 SGHDT, CDR2 YYEEEE. The CDR3 runs 15 residues. J gave up 6 bases and V 1 base, and 6 bases lay outside the gene matches. The CDR3 here is CASSLLAREANEQFF. CDR3 nucleotide sequence: TGTGCCAGCAGCTTGCTGGCGCGGGAGGCCAATGAGCAGTTCTTC.